The 29 T cell receptor beta chains reported below all come from one sample, sequenced in a study of beta chain features in type 1 diabetes. The authors reverse transcribed all of the isolated RNA, so sequencing captured expressed TCRB transcripts. Repertoires were generated with immunoSEQ multiplex PCR, while TCRdb's copy carries only in-frame clones and drops some. The repertoire holds around 690,000 clones, with roughly 12% as singletons. Which antigens these TCRs recognize remains unknown. Study-wide results and caveats: TCRB CDR3 length was moderately but significantly reduced in all four CD4+ subsets of Type 1 diabetes patients.

Sequencing was carried out using naive CD4+ T cells from blood. All receptors derive from a young man with type 1 diabetes.

This clone was counted a few times. The rearrangement joins TRBV28 to TRBJ2-5; 7 bases match TRBD1. The end of the DNA is better explained by TRBJ2-7, so the J call may be wrong. The CDR3 is 12 amino acids. The germline gives CDR1 MDHEN, CDR2 SYDVKM. DNA for the CDR3: TGTGCCAGCATCGGGACAGCCTACGAGCAGTACTTC. It specifies CASIGTAYEQYF.

There are a few counts of this clone. This rearrangement joins TRBV2 to TRBJ1-2, with 7 nucleotides matching TRBD1. V dropped 0 bases and J dropped 3; count of bases not matched to a gene: 4. The CDR3 length is 15 residues. Germline CDR1 SNHLY, CDR2 FYNNEI. The CDR3 spells CASSEAAGGDYGYTF. The CDR3 region has the DNA TGTGCCAGCAGTGAAGCGGCAGGGGGTGACTATGGCTACACCTTC. Filled out from reference TRBV2 and TRBJ1-2, the complete variable domain reads EPEVTQTPSHQVTQMGQEVILRCVPISNHLYFYWYRQILGQKVEFLVSFYNNEISEKSEIFDDQFSVERPDGSNFTLKIRSTKLEDSAMYFCASSEAAGGDYGYTFGSGTRLTVV.

This chain connects TRBV6-6 to TRBJ2-2; perhaps TRBD1 as D (5 bases). Germline V gene data show CDR1 as MNHNY and CDR2 as SVGAGI (reference sequence). V was trimmed by 6 bases and J by 2 bases, leaving 10 bases between them. The CDR3 runs to 14 residues. For the CDR3, the DNA is TGTGCCAGCAGAAACGGACAAAACACCGGGGAGCTGTTTTTT. Translation: CASRNGQNTGELFF.

V gene TRBV5-1 combines with J gene TRBJ1-1, with a possible D match to TRBD1 (5 bases). The CDR3 covers 15 residues. CDR1 and CDR2 (germline): SGHRS, YFSETQ. The V end lost 0 bases, the J end lost 5 bases, and 14 bases lay between the germline ends. CDR3 nucleotide sequence: TGCGCCAGCAGCTTGGTAGCAGGGAGTGGTACTGAAGCTTTCTTT. This encodes CASSLVAGSGTEAFF.

The rearrangement uses TRBV6-1 and TRBJ1-4; a weak D match, TRBD1 (6 bases). Germline V gene lookup returns CDR1 MNHNS and CDR2 SASEGT. V dropped 2 bases and J dropped 2 bases, with 12 bases sitting between them. There are 16 residues in the CDR3. The CDR3 DNA follows: TGTGCCAGCAGTGAATTACAGGGATCGACTAATGAAAAACTGTTTTTT. Translated, it gives CASSELQGSTNEKLFF.

This clone was found a few times. The rearrangement links TRBV7-2 to TRBJ1-4; D is undetermined. Looked up from germline, CDR1 is SGHTA and CDR2 is FQGNSA. The V gene lost 5 bases and the J gene lost 8 bases, with 9 bases spanning the gap. The CDR3 covers 12 residues. CDR3 sequence (DNA): TGTGCCAGCAGCCCCATGGGCGAAAAACTGTTTTTT. Its protein product is CASSPMGEKLFF.

In nucleotides, the CDR3 is TGTGCCAGCAGCTTAGTACAGGGGACCGCCTACGAGCAGTACTTC. It specifies CASSLVQGTAYEQYF. The chain recombines TRBV7-9 with TRBJ2-7; 7 bases fit TRBD1. The CDR3 contains 15 residues. Unmatched junction bases numbered 5, after V lost 1 base and J lost 2 bases. CDR1 is SEHNR, CDR2 FQNEAQ, per germline (reference sequence).

This clone was observed a handful of times. This rearrangement joins TRBV7-9 to TRBJ1-3; D gene uncertain. Germline V gene sequence: CDR1 SEHNR, CDR2 FQNEAQ (reference sequence). The CDR3 runs to 12 residues. The V end was cut by 3 bases, the J end by 4 bases, with 4 bases between. The CDR3 DNA is TGTGCCAGCAGCTTTGGAGGAAACACCATATATTTT. Residues: CASSFGGNTIYF.

On this clone: Other DNA sequences from this sample encode an identical CDR3 as well. The chain has TRBV10-3 and TRBJ2-5; D perhaps matches TRBD2 (6 bases). Trimming left V 0 bases short and J 5 bases short, with 10 bases between. Germline loops: CDR1 ENHRY, CDR2 SYGVKD. CDR3 length: 14 amino acids. The CDR3, as DNA: TGTGCCATCAGTGAGTCTACGGGAGTCGAGACCCAGTACTTC. It codes for CAISESTGVETQYF.

This chain joins TRBV4-1 and TRBJ2-7; D is uncertain. CDR3 length: 14 residues. In germline, CDR1 is MGHRA, CDR2 YSYEKL. V lost 0 bases and J lost 3, with 9 bases in between. The CDR3 region has the DNA TGCGCCAGCAGCCAAGAGGGCAGAATCTACGAGCAGTACTTC. It encodes CASSQEGRIYEQYF.

The V gene is TRBV9, the J gene TRBJ2-5, with D possibly matching TRBD2 (5 bases). Trimming shortened V by 2 bases and J by 5 bases, and 13 bases separated the two germline ends. The CDR3 spans 14 residues. Germline V gene lookup returns CDR1 SGDLS and CDR2 YYNGEE. The CDR3 here is CASSVQWGAETQYF. DNA of the CDR3: TGTGCCAGCAGCGTTCAATGGGGAGCGGAGACCCAGTACTTC.

This clone was found a few times. The chain joins TRBV11-2 to TRBJ2-2; D possibly corresponds to TRBD2 (5 bases). The CDR3 extends over 15 amino acids. From germline, CDR1 is SGHAT and CDR2 FQNNGV. V was cut by 5 bases and J by 5 bases, with 15 bases left in between. CDR3 sequence: CASSKRSGLTGELFF. CDR3 bases: TGTGCCAGCAGCAAGAGGTCGGGGTTAACCGGGGAGCTGTTTTTT.

V is TRBV6-5 and J is TRBJ2-1, with D tentatively TRBD1 or TRBD2 (5 bases each). Germline V gene data show CDR1 as MNHEY and CDR2 as SVGAGI. The CDR3 spans 11 residues. Trimming removed 6 bases at V and 9 bases at J, with 9 bases between. The CDR3 coding sequence is TGTGCCAGCAGCAATGGGGGTGAGCAGTTCTTC. Encoded protein: CASSNGGEQFF.

This clone has more than one count but fewer than ten. The J gene is TRBJ2-7, the V gene TRBV30; D may correspond to TRBD1 or TRBD2 (5 bases each). CDR1 GTSNPN and CDR2 SVGIG come from the germline V gene (reference sequence). CDR3 length equals 13 residues. Deletions cut 0 bases from V and 6 bases from J, with 12 bases between. CDR3 DNA: TGTGCCTGGAGTGTACAGGAAGGGAGCGAGCAGTACTTC. Residues: CAWSVQEGSEQYF.

This clone was seen a handful of times. The rearrangement uses TRBV5-1 and TRBJ2-3, with 12 bases aligning to TRBD1. The CDR3 runs to 15 residues. With V trimmed by 5 bases and J by 4 bases, 5 bases remained unmatched. CDR1 and CDR2 (germline): SGHRS, YFSETQ. This CDR3 reads CASSLGQGAPDTQYF. CDR3 in DNA: TGCGCCAGCAGTCTGGGACAGGGGGCCCCAGATACGCAGTATTTT.

The chain employs TRBV12-2 and TRBJ1-2. TRBV12-2 is a pseudogene locus. The CDR3 consists of 10 residues. The CDR3 spells CASRLGGYTF. The CDR3 DNA is TGTGCAAGTCGCTTAGGTGGCTACACCTTC.

This chain uses TRBV6-6 with TRBJ2-1; D is unresolved. Germline V gives CDR1 MNHNY, CDR2 SVGAGI (reference sequence). Trimming cost V 2 bases and J 7 bases, with 9 bases left between them. This CDR3 region has 13 residues. The CDR3, as DNA: TGTGCCAGCAGTTACGGCCAGTATAATGAGCAGTTCTTC. Encoded protein: CASSYGQYNEQFF.

The chain couples TRBV2 to TRBJ2-7, with D tentatively TRBD1 or TRBD2 (5 bases each). The V gene's germline CDR1 is SNHLY and CDR2 FYNNEI. This CDR3 has 14 residues. Trimming shortened V by 3 bases and J by 7 bases, and 16 bases separated the two germline ends. CDR3 region: CASSEGTQLGEQYF. CDR3 DNA: TGTGCCAGCAGTGAGGGGACCCAGCTGGGAGAGCAGTACTTC.

This chain connects TRBV4-3 to TRBJ1-4; perhaps TRBD1 as D (5 bases). Germline loops: CDR1 LGHNA, CDR2 YSLEER. The CDR3 contains 16 residues. The V end lost 0 bases, the J end lost 0 bases, and 8 bases lay between the germline ends. The CDR3, as DNA: TGCGCCAGCAGCCAAGATCTGGGGGCAACTAATGAAAAACTGTTTTTT. This codes for CASSQDLGATNEKLFF.

The table lists this clone with a few counts. This chain uses TRBV9 with TRBJ2-3; D remains unclear. Germline V gene lookup returns CDR1 SGDLS and CDR2 YYNGEE. There are 14 residues in the CDR3. V lost 0 bases, J lost 2 bases, and 7 bases lay in between. CDR3 region: CASSVGRITDTQYF. The DNA of the CDR3 is TGTGCCAGCAGCGTAGGTCGAATCACAGATACGCAGTATTTT.

This clone was detected only a few times. V gene TRBV2 combines with J gene TRBJ2-1, with D uncertain. Trimming removed 6 bases at V and 15 bases at J, with 18 bases between. Germline CDR1 reads SNHLY; CDR2 reads FYNNEI. The CDR3 sequence is 12 residues long. This chain's CDR3 is CASSPDTYNPFF. The CDR3 DNA reads TGTGCCAGCAGCCCAGATACTTACAATCCGTTCTTC.

This clone was recorded a few times. The chain carries TRBV5-1 and TRBJ1-1, with 7 bases identical to TRBD1. This CDR3 has 13 residues. Trimming at V came to 6 bases and at J to 4 bases, leaving 6 bases not matched to a gene. In germline, CDR1 is SGHRS, CDR2 YFSETQ. The CDR3 DNA is TGCGCCAGCATCCAGACAGGGAGCACTGAAGCTTTCTTT. Amino acids: CASIQTGSTEAFF.

A few counts support this clone. The same CDR3 can be traced to other DNA sequences in this sample. The chain couples TRBV20-1 to TRBJ2-7, with D uncertain. The germline V gene encodes CDR1 DFQATT and CDR2 SNEGSKA (reference sequence). The CDR3 has 11 residues. Trimming removed 0 bases at V and 4 bases at J, with 4 bases between. The CDR3, as DNA: TGCAGTGCTAGAGAGAATTACGAGCAGTACTTC. As protein: CSARENYEQYF.

V and J are TRBV6-5 and TRBJ1-1; unclear D gene. Per germline, CDR1 MNHEY and CDR2 SVGAGI. The CDR3 has 13 residues. Trimming took 6 bases from V and 1 from J, leaving 9 bases between them. CDR3 loop: CASRVTRNTEAFF. CDR3 DNA: TGTGCCAGCAGAGTCACACGGAACACTGAAGCTTTCTTT.

The J gene is TRBJ1-5, the V gene TRBV7-2; the match to TRBD1 covers 9 bases. The V gene end was trimmed by 5 bases and the J gene end by 4 bases; junction bases not matched to a gene: 6. Per the germline V gene, CDR1 is SGHTA and CDR2 is FQGNSA. The CDR3 is made up of 15 amino acids. Here the CDR3 DNA reads TGTGCCAGCAGCATGGGACAGGGCCCGAATCAGCCCCAGCATTTT. It specifies CASSMGQGPNQPQHF.

The gene calls are TRBV25-1 and TRBJ1-3; a possible D gene is TRBD1 (5 bases). V lost 4 bases and J lost 4, with 11 bases in between. This CDR3 is built from 14 residues. CDR1 and CDR2 (germline): MGHDK, SYGVNS. The CDR3 loop is CASSVAGTGNTIYF. The CDR3 bases are TGTGCCAGCAGTGTCGCAGGGACGGGAAACACCATATATTTT.

The rearrangement uses TRBV5-1 and TRBJ2-7, with TRBD1 matching 7 bases. J was trimmed by 2 bases and V by 2 bases; bases with no gene match: 4. Germline CDR1 is SGHRS and CDR2 is YFSETQ. The CDR3 is 14 residues long. The CDR3 spells CASSLIQGTYEQYF. CDR3 nucleotides: TGCGCCAGCAGCTTAATACAGGGGACCTACGAGCAGTACTTC. Variable domain in full (rest from reference TRBV5-1 and TRBJ2-7): KAGVTQTPRYLIKTRGQQVTLSCSPISGHRSVSWYQQTPGQGLQFLFEYFSETQRNKGNFPGRFSGRQFSNSRSEMNVSTLELGDSALYLCASSLIQGTYEQYFGPGTRLTVT.

This clone was observed a handful of times. V gene TRBV7-2 combines with J gene TRBJ2-4, with 8 bases identical to TRBD2. CDR1 SGHTA and CDR2 FQGNSA come from the germline V gene. V lost 5 bases, J lost 0 bases, and 0 bases stayed unmatched. The CDR3 consists of 14 residues. For the CDR3, the DNA is TGTGCCAGCAGCCGGGGGGGAGCCAAAAACATTCAGTACTTC. It encodes CASSRGGAKNIQYF.

The genes are TRBV7-2 and TRBJ1-4; D unclear. The CDR3 length is 12 residues. V lost 5 bases and J lost 7, with 8 bases in between. Per germline, CDR1 SGHTA and CDR2 FQGNSA. The CDR3 DNA follows: TGTGCCAGCAGCAGCTTTGGTGAAAAACTGTTTTTT. It translates to CASSSFGEKLFF.